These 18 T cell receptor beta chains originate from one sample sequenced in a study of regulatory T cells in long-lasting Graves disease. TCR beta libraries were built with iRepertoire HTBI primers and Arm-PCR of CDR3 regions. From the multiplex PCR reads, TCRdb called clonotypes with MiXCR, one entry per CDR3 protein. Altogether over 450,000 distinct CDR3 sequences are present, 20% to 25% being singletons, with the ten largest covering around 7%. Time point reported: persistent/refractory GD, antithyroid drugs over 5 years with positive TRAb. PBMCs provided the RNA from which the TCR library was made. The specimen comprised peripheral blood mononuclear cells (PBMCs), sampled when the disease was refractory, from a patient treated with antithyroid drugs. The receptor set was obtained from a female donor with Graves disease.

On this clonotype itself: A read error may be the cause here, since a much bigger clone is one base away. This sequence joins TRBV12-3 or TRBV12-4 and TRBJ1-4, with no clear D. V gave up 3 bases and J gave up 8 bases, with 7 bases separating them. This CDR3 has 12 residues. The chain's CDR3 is CASSFGEEKLFF. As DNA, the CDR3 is TGTGCCAGCAGTTTCGGGGAAGAAAAACTGTTTTTT.

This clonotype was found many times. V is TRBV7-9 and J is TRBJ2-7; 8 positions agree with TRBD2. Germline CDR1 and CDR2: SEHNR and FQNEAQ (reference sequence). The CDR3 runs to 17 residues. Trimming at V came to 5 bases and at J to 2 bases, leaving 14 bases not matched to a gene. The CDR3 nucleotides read TGTGCCAGCAGCCCGGGCCAGACTAGCGCGAGAGCCTACGAGCAGTACTTC. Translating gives CASSPGQTSARAYEQYF. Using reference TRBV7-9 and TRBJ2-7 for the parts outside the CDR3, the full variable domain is DTGVSQNPRHKITKRGQNVTFRCDPISEHNRLYWYRQTLGQGPEFLTYFQNEAQLEKSRLLSDRFSAERPKGSFSTLEIQRTEQGDSAMYLCASSPGQTSARAYEQYFGPGTRLTVT.

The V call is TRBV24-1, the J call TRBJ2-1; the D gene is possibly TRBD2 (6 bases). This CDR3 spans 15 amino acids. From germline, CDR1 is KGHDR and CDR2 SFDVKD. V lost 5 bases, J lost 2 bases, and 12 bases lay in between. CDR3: CATSVRGSPYNEQFF. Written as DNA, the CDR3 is TGTGCCACCAGTGTGCGGGGATCTCCCTACAATGAGCAGTTCTTC.

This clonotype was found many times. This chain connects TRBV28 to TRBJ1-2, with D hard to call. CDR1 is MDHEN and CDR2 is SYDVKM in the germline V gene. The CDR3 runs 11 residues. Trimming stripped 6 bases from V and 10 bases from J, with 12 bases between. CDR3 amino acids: CASSPDTYYTF. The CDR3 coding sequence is TGTGCCAGCAGCCCCGACACCTACTACACCTTC.

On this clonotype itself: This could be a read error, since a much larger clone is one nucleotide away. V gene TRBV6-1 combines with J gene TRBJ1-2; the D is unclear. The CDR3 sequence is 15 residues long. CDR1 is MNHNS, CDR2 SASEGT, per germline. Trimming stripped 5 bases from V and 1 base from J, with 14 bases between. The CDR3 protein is CASSRGPPDNYGYTF. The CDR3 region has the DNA TGTGCCAGCAGTCGAGGACCTCCTGATAACTATGGCTACACCTTC.

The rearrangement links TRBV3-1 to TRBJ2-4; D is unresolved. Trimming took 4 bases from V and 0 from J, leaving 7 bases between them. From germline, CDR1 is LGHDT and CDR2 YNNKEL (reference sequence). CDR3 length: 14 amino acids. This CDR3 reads CASSLTLAKNIQYF. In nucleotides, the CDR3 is TGTGCCAGCAGCCTGACACTAGCCAAAAACATTCAGTACTTC.

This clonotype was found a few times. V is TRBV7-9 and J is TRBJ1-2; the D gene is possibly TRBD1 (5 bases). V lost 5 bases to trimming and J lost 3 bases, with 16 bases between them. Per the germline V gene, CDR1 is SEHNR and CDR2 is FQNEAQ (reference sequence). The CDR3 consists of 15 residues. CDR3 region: CASSERAGVDYGYTF. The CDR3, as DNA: TGTGCCAGCAGCGAACGGGCGGGGGTCGACTATGGCTACACCTTC.

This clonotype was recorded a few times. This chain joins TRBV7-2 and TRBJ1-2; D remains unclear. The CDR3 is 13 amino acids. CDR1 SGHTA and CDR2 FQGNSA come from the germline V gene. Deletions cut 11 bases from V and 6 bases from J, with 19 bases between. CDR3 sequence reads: CASRPGAPNGYTF. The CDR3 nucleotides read TGTGCCTCCCGGCCTGGCGCCCCGAATGGCTACACCTTC.

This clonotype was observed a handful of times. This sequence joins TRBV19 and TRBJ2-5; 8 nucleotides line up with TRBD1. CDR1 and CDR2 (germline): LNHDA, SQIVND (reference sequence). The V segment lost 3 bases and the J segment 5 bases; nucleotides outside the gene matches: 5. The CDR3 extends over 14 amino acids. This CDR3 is CASSIQGAGETQYF. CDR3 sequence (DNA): TGTGCCAGTAGTATCCAGGGGGCGGGGGAGACCCAGTACTTC.

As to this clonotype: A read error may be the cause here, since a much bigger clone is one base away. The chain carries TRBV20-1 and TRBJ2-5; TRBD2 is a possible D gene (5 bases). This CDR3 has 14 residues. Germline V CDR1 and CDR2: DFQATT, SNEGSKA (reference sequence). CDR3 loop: CSARKAAFQETRYF. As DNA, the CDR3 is TGCAGTGCTAGGAAAGCGGCCTTCCAAGAGACCCGGTACTTC.

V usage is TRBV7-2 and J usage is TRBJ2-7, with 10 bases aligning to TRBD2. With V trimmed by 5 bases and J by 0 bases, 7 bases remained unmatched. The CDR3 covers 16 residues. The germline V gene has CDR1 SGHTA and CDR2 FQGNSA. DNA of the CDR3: TGTGCCAGCAGCCCGAGGACTAGCGGACTCTCCTACGAGCAGTACTTC. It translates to CASSPRTSGLSYEQYF.

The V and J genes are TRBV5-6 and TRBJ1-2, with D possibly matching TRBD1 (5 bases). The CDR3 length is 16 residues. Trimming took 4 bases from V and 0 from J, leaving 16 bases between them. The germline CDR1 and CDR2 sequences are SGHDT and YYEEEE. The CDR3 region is CASSLLGGSTNYGYTF. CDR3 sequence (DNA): TGTGCCAGCAGCCTCCTTGGGGGGAGCACTAACTATGGCTACACCTTC.

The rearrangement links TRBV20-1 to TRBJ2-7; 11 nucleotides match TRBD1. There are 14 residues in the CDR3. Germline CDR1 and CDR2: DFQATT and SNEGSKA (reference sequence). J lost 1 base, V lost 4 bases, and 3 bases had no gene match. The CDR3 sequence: CSATGQGASYEQYF. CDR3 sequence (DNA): TGCAGTGCTACTGGACAGGGGGCTTCCTACGAGCAGTACTTC.

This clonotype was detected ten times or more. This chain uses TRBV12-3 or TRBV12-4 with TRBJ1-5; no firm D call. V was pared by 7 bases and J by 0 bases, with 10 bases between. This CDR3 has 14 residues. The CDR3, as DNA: TGTGCCAGCAAGCCCTCGGGTAGCAATCAGCCCCAGCATTTT. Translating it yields CASKPSGSNQPQHF.

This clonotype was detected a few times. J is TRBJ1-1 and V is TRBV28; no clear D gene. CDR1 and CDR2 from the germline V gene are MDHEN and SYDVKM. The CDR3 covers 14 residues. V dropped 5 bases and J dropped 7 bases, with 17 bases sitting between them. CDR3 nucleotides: TGTGCCAGCAGTGATCCGGAGGAGTGGGGTGAAGCTTTCTTT. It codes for CASSDPEEWGEAFF. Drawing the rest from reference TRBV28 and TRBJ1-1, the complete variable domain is DVKVTQSSRYLVKRTGEKVFLECVQDMDHENMFWYRQDPGLGLRLIYFSYDVKMKEKGDIPEGYSVSREKKERFSLILESASTNQTSMYLCASSDPEEWGEAFFGQGTRLTVV.

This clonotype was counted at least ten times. CDR3 protein: CASSGGDDGNEKLFF. Here the CDR3 DNA reads TGTGCCAGCAGCGGGGGGGACGACGGAAATGAAAAACTGTTTTTT. The chain combines TRBV7-9 with TRBJ1-4; weak D call: TRBD1 (5 bases). Germline V CDR1 and CDR2: SEHNR, FQNEAQ (reference sequence). The CDR3 contains 15 residues. Trimming stripped 5 bases from V and 5 bases from J, with 15 bases between. The whole variable domain, remainder taken from reference TRBV7-9 and TRBJ1-4, is DTGVSQNPRHKITKRGQNVTFRCDPISEHNRLYWYRQTLGQGPEFLTYFQNEAQLEKSRLLSDRFSAERPKGSFSTLEIQRTEQGDSAMYLCASSGGDDGNEKLFFGSGTQLSVL.

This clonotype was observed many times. This CDR3 reads CASVTVSQQGMTQYF. CDR3 in DNA: TGTGCCAGCGTAACAGTTTCCCAGCAGGGAATGACCCAGTACTTC. J is TRBJ2-5 and V is TRBV27, with a possible D match to TRBD1 (5 bases). V was cut by 8 bases and J by 7 bases, with 23 bases left in between. The CDR3 spans 15 residues. Germline V lookup: CDR1 MNHEY, CDR2 SMNVEV (reference sequence).

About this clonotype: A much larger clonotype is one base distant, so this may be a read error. The CDR3 sequence is CANRRQGLYEQYF. DNA of the CDR3: TGCGCCAACAGAAGACAGGGCCTCTACGAGCAGTACTTC. V gene TRBV5-1 combines with J gene TRBJ2-7, with TRBD1 identical over 7 bases. V lost 9 bases to trimming and J lost 3 bases; unmatched junction nucleotides: 9. Germline CDR1 reads SGHRS; CDR2 reads YFSETQ. CDR3 length: 13 residues. Drawing the rest from reference TRBV5-1 and TRBJ2-7, the complete variable domain is KAGVTQTPRYLIKTRGQQVTLSCSPISGHRSVSWYQQTPGQGLQFLFEYFSETQRNKGNFPGRFSGRQFSNSRSEMNVSTLELGDSALYLCANRRQGLYEQYFGPGTRLTVT.